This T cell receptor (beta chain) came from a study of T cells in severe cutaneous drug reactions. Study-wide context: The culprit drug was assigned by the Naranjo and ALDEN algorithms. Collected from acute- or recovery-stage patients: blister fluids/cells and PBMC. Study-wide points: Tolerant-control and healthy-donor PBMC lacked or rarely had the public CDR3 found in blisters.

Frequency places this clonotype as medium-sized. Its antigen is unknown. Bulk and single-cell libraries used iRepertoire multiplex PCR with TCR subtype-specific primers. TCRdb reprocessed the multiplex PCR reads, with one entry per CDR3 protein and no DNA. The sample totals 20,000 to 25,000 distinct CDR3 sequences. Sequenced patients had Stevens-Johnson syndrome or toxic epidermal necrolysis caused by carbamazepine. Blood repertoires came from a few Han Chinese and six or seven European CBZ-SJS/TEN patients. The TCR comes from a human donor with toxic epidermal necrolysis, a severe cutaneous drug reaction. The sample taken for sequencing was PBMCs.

The CDR3 here is CASSVPVGMNTEAFF. The rearrangement uses TRBV2 and TRBJ1-1. This CDR3 has 15 amino acids. The germline gives CDR1 SNHLY, CDR2 FYNNEI.